These T cell receptor beta chains were read from a single sample in a study of glioma-infiltrating T cells. TCRdb called the multiplex PCR reads again in MiXCR, with one record for every CDR3 protein. This table holds roughly 350,000 distinct CDR3 sequences, about 40% found once. The specimen was glioma tissue, nonneoplastic brain tissue, or PBMCs (not recorded which). These receptors were taken from a human donor with low-grade glioma or glioblastoma, undergoing nonglioma brain surgery, or in good health (not recorded which). Each CDR3 is given with its conserved first and last residue. A D gene is named only where the DNA matches it firmly. A clone size is listed for some rows: how often the clone was seen (once, few, many), or a class if it is expanded.

clone size: many; D gene: TRBD2; V gene: TRBV6-2/TRBV6-3; J gene: TRBJ2-7; CDR3 protein: CASTRDYSYEQYF; CDR3 DNA: TGTGCCAGCACTAGGGACTACTCCTACGAGCAGTACTTC
clone size: NA; D gene: NA; V gene: TRBV9; J gene: TRBJ1-5; CDR3 protein: CASSVDGVNQPQHF; CDR3 DNA: TGTGCCAGCAGCGTAGATGGAGTTAATCAGCCCCAGCATTTT
clone size: many; D gene: NA; V gene: TRBV6-1; J gene: TRBJ2-5; CDR3 protein: CASADPGTRETQYF; CDR3 DNA: TGTGCCAGCGCCGATCCCGGGACCCGAGAGACCCAGTACTTC
clone size: many; D gene: NA; V gene: TRBV27; J gene: TRBJ2-7; CDR3 protein: CASSLGALYEQYF; CDR3 DNA: TGTGCCAGCAGTTTAGGAGCCCTCTACGAGCAGTACTTC
clone size: few; D gene: TRBD2; V gene: TRBV7-9; J gene: TRBJ2-7; CDR3 protein: CASSLYVGGTLYEQYF; CDR3 DNA: TGTGCCAGCAGCTTATACGTGGGAGGGACCCTCTACGAGCAGTACTTC
clone size: many; D gene: TRBD2; V gene: TRBV6-1; J gene: TRBJ2-1; CDR3 protein: CASSVLAGVVGYEQFF; CDR3 DNA: TGTGCCAGCAGTGTACTAGCGGGAGTGGTTGGGTATGAGCAGTTCTTC
clone size: NA; D gene: TRBD1; V gene: TRBV6-1; J gene: TRBJ2-3; CDR3 protein: CARSTDRARSDTQYF; CDR3 DNA: TGTGCCAGAAGCACCGACAGGGCTAGGTCAGATACGCAGTATTTT
clone size: few; D gene: TRBD1; V gene: TRBV7-2; J gene: TRBJ1-2; CDR3 protein: CASSPAAGGGYTF; CDR3 DNA: TGTGCCAGCAGCCCGGCCGCAGGGGGAGGCTACACCTTC
clone size: NA; D gene: NA; V gene: TRBV28; J gene: TRBJ1-4; CDR3 protein: CASSPDRINEKLFF; CDR3 DNA: TGTGCCAGCAGTCCCGACAGGATAAACGAAAAACTGTTTTTT
clone size: many; D gene: NA; V gene: TRBV27; J gene: TRBJ2-7; CDR3 protein: CASSQNTYEQYF; CDR3 DNA: TGTGCCAGCAGCCAAAACACATACGAGCAGTACTTC
clone size: few; D gene: TRBD2; V gene: TRBV7-2; J gene: TRBJ2-5; CDR3 protein: CASERRETGETQYF; CDR3 DNA: TGTGCCAGCGAGCGGCGGGAGACTGGTGAGACCCAGTACTTC
clone size: NA; D gene: TRBD2; V gene: TRBV18; J gene: TRBJ2-1; CDR3 protein: CASSRDYRDEQFF; CDR3 DNA: TGTGCCAGCTCCCGGGACTATCGGGATGAGCAGTTCTTC
clone size: few; D gene: NA; V gene: TRBV7-2; J gene: TRBJ2-2; CDR3 protein: CASSLVEFGELFF; CDR3 DNA: TGTGCCAGCAGCTTAGTGGAGTTCGGGGAGCTGTTTTTT
clone size: NA; D gene: NA; V gene: TRBV24-1; J gene: TRBJ2-7; CDR3 protein: CATSAGSTYAEQYF; CDR3 DNA: TGTGCCACCAGTGCAGGATCTACCTACGCCGAGCAGTACTTC
clone size: NA; D gene: NA; V gene: TRBV7-9; J gene: TRBJ1-1; CDR3 protein: CASSQGGFGNTEAFF; CDR3 DNA: TGTGCCAGCAGCCAAGGAGGGTTTGGGAACACTGAAGCTTTCTTT
clone size: NA; D gene: TRBD1; V gene: TRBV11-1; J gene: TRBJ1-2; CDR3 protein: CASKSGTVYGYTF; CDR3 DNA: TGTGCCAGCAAATCCGGGACAGTCTATGGCTACACCTTC
clone size: NA; D gene: NA; V gene: TRBV20-1; J gene: TRBJ2-7; CDR3 protein: CGAMPSTPEQYF; CDR3 DNA: TGCGGTGCCATGCCCTCCACGCCCGAGCAGTACTTC
clone size: few; D gene: TRBD2; V gene: TRBV7-2; J gene: TRBJ2-7; CDR3 protein: CASSVGLAGNEQYF; CDR3 DNA: TGTGCCAGCAGCGTCGGACTAGCGGGAAACGAGCAGTACTTC
clone size: NA; D gene: TRBD1; V gene: TRBV7-9; J gene: TRBJ1-2; CDR3 protein: CASSHYRGQLDGYTF; CDR3 DNA: TGTGCCAGCAGCCACTACAGGGGGCAATTGGATGGCTACACCTTC
clone size: NA; D gene: NA; V gene: TRBV4-1; J gene: TRBJ1-2; CDR3 protein: CASSQNRDPRIHGYTF; CDR3 DNA: TGTGCCAGCAGCCAAAACCGGGACCCCAGGATCCATGGCTACACCTTC
clone size: few; D gene: NA; V gene: TRBV28; J gene: TRBJ1-6; CDR3 protein: CASSPIEPYNSPHHF; CDR3 DNA: TGTGCCAGCAGTCCTATAGAACCCTATAATTCACCCCACCACTTT
clone size: NA; D gene: TRBD1; V gene: TRBV20-1; J gene: TRBJ2-1; CDR3 protein: CSARETGGYNEQLF; CDR3 DNA: TGCAGTGCTAGGGAGACAGGGGGGTACAATGAGCAGCTCTTC
clone size: few; D gene: TRBD2; V gene: TRBV28; J gene: TRBJ2-5; CDR3 protein: CASSLISSGRETQYF; CDR3 DNA: TGTGCCAGCAGTTTAATATCTAGCGGGAGAGAGACCCAGTACTTC
clone size: NA; D gene: NA; V gene: TRBV27; J gene: TRBJ2-5; CDR3 protein: CASSQGTLQETQYF; CDR3 DNA: TGTGCCAGCAGTCAAGGGACTTTACAAGAGACCCAGTACTTC
clone size: NA; D gene: TRBD1; V gene: TRBV12-3/TRBV12-4; J gene: TRBJ1-3; CDR3 protein: CASSRDSMTGNTIYF; CDR3 DNA: TGTGCCAGCAGCCGGGACAGCATGACTGGAAACACCATATATTTT
clone size: NA; D gene: TRBD1; V gene: TRBV6-5; J gene: TRBJ2-7; CDR3 protein: CASRDRPGTGGSSAYEQYF; CDR3 DNA: TGTGCCAGCAGAGACCGACCCGGGACAGGGGGTTCTTCCGCCTACGAGCAGTACTTC
clone size: few; D gene: NA; V gene: TRBV7-2; J gene: TRBJ2-7; CDR3 protein: CASSRPTSSNEQYF; CDR3 DNA: TGTGCCAGCAGCCGCCCGACTAGTTCCAACGAGCAGTACTTC
clone size: NA; D gene: NA; V gene: TRBV15; J gene: TRBJ2-7; CDR3 protein: CATTRDRLNYEQYF; CDR3 DNA: TGTGCCACCACCAGAGATCGGCTGAACTACGAGCAGTACTTC
clone size: NA; D gene: TRBD1; V gene: TRBV19; J gene: TRBJ2-1; CDR3 protein: CASSDRGNEQFF; CDR3 DNA: TGTGCCAGTAGCGACAGGGGCAATGAGCAGTTCTTC
clone size: NA; D gene: NA; V gene: TRBV5-1; J gene: TRBJ1-1; CDR3 protein: CASSLRFGQHTEAFF; CDR3 DNA: TGCGCCAGCAGCTTGCGCTTTGGACAGCACACTGAAGCTTTCTTT